Listed below are T cell receptor beta chains from one sample, sequenced in a study of blood T cell repertoires in COVID-19. The method was immunoSEQ multiplex PCR; TCRdb's version includes in-frame clones alone and lacks a portion of them. Among over 90,000 clones listed, approximately 90% were seen once. The sequenced sample was peripheral blood. Receptors were obtained from a man aged 50 to 60 with active COVID-19. Both conserved end residues are part of each CDR3. A D gene is named only where the DNA matches it firmly. Some rows mark clone size as missing; the rest say once, few, many or name a class of expanded clone.

d_gene	j_gene	abundance	v_gene	CDR3nt	CDR3aa
TRBD2	TRBJ2-5	NA	TRBV5-1	TGCGCCAGCAGCCCGGGGGGATGGGAGACCCAGTACTTC	CASSPGGWETQYF
TRBD2	TRBJ2-3	NA	TRBV24-1	TGTGCCACCAGTGCTGTTGCTAGCGGGTCTCCGCAGTATTTT	CATSAVASGSPQYF
TRBD2	TRBJ2-1	NA	TRBV5-1	TGCGCCAGCAGCTCCGTGGGGACTAGCGCCCCTGCCATGATTGAGCAGTTCTTC	CASSSVGTSAPAMIEQFF
TRBD2	TRBJ2-2	once	TRBV5-1	TGCGCCAGCAGCCCCTCGGGAGGATTGAACACCGGGGAGCTGTTTTTT	CASSPSGGLNTGELFF
NA	TRBJ1-2	NA	TRBV6-2/TRBV6-3	TGTGCCAGCAGTTATCAAGGGGATGGCTACACCTTC	CASSYQGDGYTF
TRBD1	TRBJ1-1	NA	TRBV29-1	TGCAGCATCATGCCCGGGACAGGGAAAACTGAAGCTTTCTTT	CSIMPGTGKTEAFF
NA	TRBJ2-1	NA	TRBV5-1	TGCGCCAGCAGCTTGCATCGCCCCCCCCATAGTTGGTTCTTC	CASSLHRPPHSWFF
NA	TRBJ2-1	NA	TRBV13	TGTGCCAGCAGCTTCGGTAGATTTGAGCAGTTCTTC	CASSFGRFEQFF
NA	TRBJ2-2	medium-sized	TRBV7-3	TGTGCCAGCGGAGGCGGCGTCGGGGAGCTGTTTTTT	CASGGGVGELFF
NA	TRBJ2-5	NA	TRBV7-9	TGTGCCAGCAGCTCATACAGGTGGGGGGGCCTCCAAGAGACCCAGTACTTC	CASSSYRWGGLQETQYF
NA	TRBJ1-4	NA	TRBV5-4	TGTGCCTGGCTGATGGCGGGCCCAAATGAAAAACTGTTTTTT	CAWLMAGPNEKLFF
TRBD1	TRBJ2-3	NA	TRBV29-1	TGCAGCGTTGTACGGGACAGGGGTACAGATACGCAGTATTTT	CSVVRDRGTDTQYF
TRBD1	TRBJ1-2	NA	TRBV5-4	TGTGCCAGCAGTCTCGGGGTCACAGGGGGGATGAGGTTTTATGGCTACACCTTC	CASSLGVTGGMRFYGYTF
NA	TRBJ2-1	once	TRBV6-5	TGTGCCAGCCAACCCCAGACTACCTACAATGAGCAGTTCTTC	CASQPQTTYNEQFF
TRBD2	TRBJ2-5	NA	TRBV5-1	TGCGCCAGCAGCTTTAGCGGGGGAGCTGTAGAGACCCAGTACTTC	CASSFSGGAVETQYF
NA	TRBJ1-1	NA	TRBV7-9	TGTGCCAGCAGCTTAGTTAGGCAGGGAAGCACTGAAGCTTTCTTT	CASSLVRQGSTEAFF
NA	TRBJ1-1	NA	TRBV30	TGTGCCTGGAGTGTAGACAGCGAAGCTTTCTTT	CAWSVDSEAFF
TRBD1	TRBJ2-1	NA	TRBV5-4	TGTGCCAGCAGCACCGACAGGGCCTACAATGAGCAGTTCTTC	CASSTDRAYNEQFF
NA	TRBJ1-1	NA	TRBV12-3/TRBV12-4	TGTGCCAGCAGTTTGTTAGGGGGCACTGAAGCTTTCTTT	CASSLLGGTEAFF
TRBD1	TRBJ1-5	NA	TRBV19	TGTGCCAGTAGTCTTCGGACAGGGAGAGATAGCAATCAGCCCCAGCATTTT	CASSLRTGRDSNQPQHF
TRBD2	TRBJ2-1	NA	TRBV19	TGTGCCTCCGGGGCGGGGGGGCAGAGGAATGAGCAGTTCTTC	CASGAGGQRNEQFF
TRBD1	TRBJ2-7	NA	TRBV2	TGTGCCAGCAATTACAGGGGATTCACCTACGAGCAGTACTTC	CASNYRGFTYEQYF
NA	TRBJ2-7	NA	TRBV19	TGTGCCAGTAGTATAGGAAGCGCCTACGAGCAGTACTTC	CASSIGSAYEQYF
NA	TRBJ1-6	NA	TRBV7-2	TGTGCCAGCAGCCCCACTACTAGTTCACCCCTCCACTTT	CASSPTTSSPLHF
NA	TRBJ2-5	NA	TRBV5-1	TGCGCCAGCAGCCCGGGACAACCCCAAGAGACCCAGTACTTC	CASSPGQPQETQYF
NA	TRBJ2-2	once	TRBV6-5	TGTGCCAGCAGTTACGGGCTCACCGGGGAGCTGTTTTTT	CASSYGLTGELFF
TRBD2	TRBJ2-3	NA	TRBV3-1/TRBV3-2	TGTGCCAGCAGTCCGGGGGGGCCCGTCTTAAAAGATACGCAGTATTTT	CASSPGGPVLKDTQYF
TRBD1	TRBJ1-6	NA	TRBV7-2	TGTGCCAGTACCGGGACAGAGGCTTCACCCCTCCACTTT	CASTGTEASPLHF
NA	TRBJ2-7	few	TRBV13	TGTGCCAGCAGCCTCAACACAGGGACGCGCTACGAGCAGTACTTC	CASSLNTGTRYEQYF
NA	TRBJ1-5	NA	TRBV23-1	TGCGCCAGCAGTTCTCCGGGGGTCATCAATCAGCCCCAGCATTTT	CASSSPGVINQPQHF
NA	TRBJ1-1	NA	TRBV6-5	TGTGCCAGCGGCGATCCCGTTACAGGCGGAGCTTTCTTT	CASGDPVTGGAFF
TRBD2	TRBJ2-3	NA	TRBV3-1/TRBV3-2	TGTGCCAGCAGCCCATGGACTAGCGGGGGGGCCTTTTCAGATACGCAGTATTTT	CASSPWTSGGAFSDTQYF
TRBD1	TRBJ1-1	NA	TRBV19	TGTGCCAGTAGCCCCTCACAGGGGGTAGGGAACACTGAAGCTTTCTTT	CASSPSQGVGNTEAFF
NA	TRBJ2-2	NA	TRBV18	TGTGCCAGCTCACTCAGGGGAACCGGGGAGCTGTTTTTT	CASSLRGTGELFF
NA	TRBJ1-2	NA	TRBV5-4	TGTGCCAGCACCCAAAACAGGGTTGGTGGCTACACCTTC	CASTQNRVGGYTF
NA	TRBJ2-7	once	TRBV5-6	TGTGCCAGCAGCAAGCGGAGCTCCTACGAGCAGTACTTC	CASSKRSSYEQYF
NA	TRBJ2-3	NA	TRBV5-5	TGTGCCAGCAGCCGGGGCACCGGGACTCGTGGCACAGATACGCAGTATTTT	CASSRGTGTRGTDTQYF
NA	TRBJ1-1	NA	TRBV19	TGTGCCACCACAGGGAGGGCTGAAGCTTTCTTT	CATTGRAEAFF
NA	TRBJ1-4	NA	TRBV3-1/TRBV3-2	TGTGCCAGCAGCCAAGGGGGCCCGCTCGGGGAAAAACTGTTTTTT	CASSQGGPLGEKLFF
NA	TRBJ1-4	NA	TRBV18	TGTGCCAGCTCACGGGAGCGAACTAATGAAAAACTGTTTTTT	CASSRERTNEKLFF
NA	TRBJ1-1	NA	TRBV5-4	TGTGCCAGCAGCTTGGACCCCAGGGGTGAAGCTTTCTTT	CASSLDPRGEAFF
TRBD1	TRBJ1-2	NA	TRBV5-1	TGCGCCAGCAGCTACCAAGGACAGGTCCACTATGGCTACACCTTC	CASSYQGQVHYGYTF
NA	TRBJ1-1	NA	TRBV3-1/TRBV3-2	TGTGCCAGCAGCCACGGAGACAGGCTGAACACTGAAGCTTTCTTT	CASSHGDRLNTEAFF
TRBD2	TRBJ2-2	NA	TRBV7-2	TGTGCCAGCAGCTTAGATAGTAGCGGGGGGCCCTGGGGCGGGGAGCTGTTTTTT	CASSLDSSGGPWGGELFF
NA	TRBJ1-5	NA	TRBV5-1	TGCGCCAGTAGCGACGAGGGTGGCAATCAGCCCCAGCATTTT	CASSDEGGNQPQHF
NA	TRBJ2-5	NA	TRBV5-4	TGTGCCAGCAGAATTCGGGAAGAGACCCAGTACTTC	CASRIREETQYF
NA	TRBJ1-5	NA	TRBV6-1	TGTGCCAGCAGTGGGTTGGGGGGGTCGTACGAGTACAGACAGCCCCAGCATTTT	CASSGLGGSYEYRQPQHF
TRBD2	TRBJ2-3	NA	TRBV7-9	TGTGCCAGCAGCTTAGTGGAGCGGGGCTTCTACCCGGATACGCAGTATTTT	CASSLVERGFYPDTQYF
TRBD1	TRBJ1-2	few	TRBV14	TGTGCCAGCAGCCATCCACACAGGGGTAAGGACTATGGCTACACCTTC	CASSHPHRGKDYGYTF
TRBD1	TRBJ2-2	few	TRBV19	TGTGCCAGTAAGGACAGGGGAAGCACCGGGGAGCTGTTTTTT	CASKDRGSTGELFF
TRBD1	TRBJ2-5	NA	TRBV6-1	TGTGCCAGCAGTGAAAGCAGGACAGGGGGCATCGAGACCCAGTACTTC	CASSESRTGGIETQYF
TRBD2	TRBJ2-7	NA	TRBV7-9	TGTGCCAGCAGCTCTAGGACTAGCGGGGACGAGCAGTACTTC	CASSSRTSGDEQYF
NA	TRBJ2-7	NA	TRBV15	TGTGCCACCAGCAGAGAGAGGGAATACGAGCAGTACTTC	CATSREREYEQYF
TRBD2	TRBJ2-1	NA	TRBV30	TGTGCCTGCCAAGCGGGGAGCTCCTACAATGAGCAGTTCTTC	CACQAGSSYNEQFF
NA	TRBJ2-1	NA	TRBV30	TGTGCCTGGAGTGGCACATATGAGCAGTTCTTC	CAWSGTYEQFF
NA	TRBJ2-2	NA	TRBV5-1	TGCGCCAGCAGCTTGGAAGGGGGCACCGGGGAGCTGTTTTTT	CASSLEGGTGELFF